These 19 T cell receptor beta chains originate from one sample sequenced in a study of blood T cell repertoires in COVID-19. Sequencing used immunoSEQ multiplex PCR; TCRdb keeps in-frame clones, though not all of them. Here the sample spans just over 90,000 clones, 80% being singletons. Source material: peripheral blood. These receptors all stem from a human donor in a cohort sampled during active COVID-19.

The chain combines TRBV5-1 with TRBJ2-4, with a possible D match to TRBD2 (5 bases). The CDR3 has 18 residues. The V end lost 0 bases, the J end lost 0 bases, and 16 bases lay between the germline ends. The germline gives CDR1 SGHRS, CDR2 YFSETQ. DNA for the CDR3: TGCGCCAGCAGCTTGGCCGCGGGTTGGGATGTAGCCAAAAACATTCAGTACTTC. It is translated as CASSLAAGWDVAKNIQYF.

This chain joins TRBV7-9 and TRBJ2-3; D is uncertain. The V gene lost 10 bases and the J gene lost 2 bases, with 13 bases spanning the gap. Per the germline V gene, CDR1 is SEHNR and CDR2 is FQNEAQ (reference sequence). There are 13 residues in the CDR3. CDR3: CATQSRVTDTQYF. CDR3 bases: TGTGCCACTCAATCACGGGTCACAGATACGCAGTATTTT.

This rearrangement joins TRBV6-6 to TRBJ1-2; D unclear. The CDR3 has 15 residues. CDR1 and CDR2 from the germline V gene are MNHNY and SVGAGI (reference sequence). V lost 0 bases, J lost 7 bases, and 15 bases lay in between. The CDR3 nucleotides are TGTGCCAGCAGTTACTCGCGAGGGTTCGGAGGTGGCTACACCTTC. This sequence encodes CASSYSRGFGGGYTF.

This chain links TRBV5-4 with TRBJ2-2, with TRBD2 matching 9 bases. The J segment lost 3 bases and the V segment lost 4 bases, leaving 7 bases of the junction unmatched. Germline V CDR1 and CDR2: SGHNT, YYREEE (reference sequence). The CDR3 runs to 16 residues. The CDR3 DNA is TGTGCCAGCAGCCACAGCGGGGGGATTCACACCGGGGAGCTGTTTTTT. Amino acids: CASSHSGGIHTGELFF. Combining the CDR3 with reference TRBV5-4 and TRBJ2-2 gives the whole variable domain ETGVTQSPTHLIKTRGQQVTLRCSSQSGHNTVSWYQQALGQGPQFIFQYYREEENGRGNFPPRFSGLQFPNYSSELNVNALELDDSALYLCASSHSGGIHTGELFFGEGSRLTVL.

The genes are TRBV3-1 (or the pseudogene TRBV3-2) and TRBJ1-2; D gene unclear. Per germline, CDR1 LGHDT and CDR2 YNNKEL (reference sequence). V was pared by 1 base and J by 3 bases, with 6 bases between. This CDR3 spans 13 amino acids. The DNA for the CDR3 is TGTGCCAGCAGCCAAGCTGACTACTATGGCTACACCTTC. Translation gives CASSQADYYGYTF.

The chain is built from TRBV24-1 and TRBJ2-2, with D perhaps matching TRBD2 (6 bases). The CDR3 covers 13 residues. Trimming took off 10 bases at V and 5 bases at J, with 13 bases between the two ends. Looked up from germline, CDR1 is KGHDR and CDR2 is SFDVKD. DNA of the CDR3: TGTGCCACGAGGCACAGCGGGACCGGGGAGCTGTTTTTT. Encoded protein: CATRHSGTGELFF.

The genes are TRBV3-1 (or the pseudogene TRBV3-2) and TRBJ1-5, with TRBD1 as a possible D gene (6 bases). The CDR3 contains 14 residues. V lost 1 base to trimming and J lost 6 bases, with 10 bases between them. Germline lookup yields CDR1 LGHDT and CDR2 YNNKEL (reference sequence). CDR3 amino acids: CASSQGGLSQPQHF. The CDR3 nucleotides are TGTGCCAGCAGCCAAGGGGGGCTGAGTCAGCCCCAGCATTTT.

CDR3 protein: CASSPAGVNQPQHF. CDR3 sequence (DNA): TGTGCCAGCAGCCCTGCCGGGGTGAATCAGCCCCAGCATTTT. This chain joins TRBV7-8 and TRBJ1-5; no reliable D call. Per germline, CDR1 SGHVS and CDR2 FQNEAQ. The V end lost 5 bases, the J end lost 4 bases, and 12 bases lay between the germline ends. The CDR3 totals 14 residues.

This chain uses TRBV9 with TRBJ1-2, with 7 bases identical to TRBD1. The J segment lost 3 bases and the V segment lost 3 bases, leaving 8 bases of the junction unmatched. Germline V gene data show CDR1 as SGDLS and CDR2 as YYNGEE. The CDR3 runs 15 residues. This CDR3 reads CASSGTQGKDYGYTF. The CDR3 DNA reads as TGTGCCAGCAGCGGGACACAGGGGAAGGACTATGGCTACACCTTC.

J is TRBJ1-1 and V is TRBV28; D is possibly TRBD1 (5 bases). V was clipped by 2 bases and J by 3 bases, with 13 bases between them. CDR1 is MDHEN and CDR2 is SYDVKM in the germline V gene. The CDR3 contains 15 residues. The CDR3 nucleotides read TGTGCCAGCAGTTTACCAACCAGGGCGGACACTGAAGCTTTCTTT. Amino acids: CASSLPTRADTEAFF.

In DNA, the CDR3 is TGCGCCAGCTCCCCCAGACGATCGGGTGAAAAACTGTTTTTT. This sequence encodes CASSPRRSGEKLFF. This rearrangement joins TRBV5-1 to TRBJ1-4, with D unresolved. V was shortened by 7 bases and J by 7 bases, with 17 bases between the two germline ends. Per germline, CDR1 SGHRS and CDR2 YFSETQ. The CDR3 contains 14 residues.

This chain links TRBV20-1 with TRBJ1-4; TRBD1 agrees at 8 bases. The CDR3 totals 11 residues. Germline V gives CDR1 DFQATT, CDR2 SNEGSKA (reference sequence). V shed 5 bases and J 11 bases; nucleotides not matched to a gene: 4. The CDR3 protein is CSAEDRGKLFF. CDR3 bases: TGCAGTGCTGAAGACAGGGGCAAACTGTTTTTT.

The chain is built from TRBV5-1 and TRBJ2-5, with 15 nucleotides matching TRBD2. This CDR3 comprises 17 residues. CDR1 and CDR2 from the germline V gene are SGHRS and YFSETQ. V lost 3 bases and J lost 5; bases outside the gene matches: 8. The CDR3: CASSWGLAGGSMETQYF. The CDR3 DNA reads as TGCGCCAGCAGCTGGGGACTAGCGGGGGGTTCTATGGAGACCCAGTACTTC.

This chain's CDR3 is CASSYGTAEAFF. The CDR3, as DNA: TGTGCCAGCAGTTACGGGACAGCTGAAGCTTTCTTT. The chain has TRBV6-6 and TRBJ1-1; 7 bases are shared with TRBD1. The germline V gene encodes CDR1 MNHNY and CDR2 SVGAGI (reference sequence). The V segment lost 2 bases and the J segment 6 bases; nucleotides outside the gene matches: 0. The length of the CDR3 is 12 residues.

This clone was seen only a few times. The DNA of the CDR3 is TGTGCCAGCAGTTACTCGACGGCGGGGGTCGGAAACACCATATATTTT. This translates into CASSYSTAGVGNTIYF. The chain is built from TRBV6-5 and TRBJ1-3, with a tentative D call TRBD1 (5 bases). Trimming removed 0 bases from V and 4 bases from J, with 13 bases in between. Looked up from germline, CDR1 is MNHEY and CDR2 is SVGAGI. The CDR3 covers 16 residues.

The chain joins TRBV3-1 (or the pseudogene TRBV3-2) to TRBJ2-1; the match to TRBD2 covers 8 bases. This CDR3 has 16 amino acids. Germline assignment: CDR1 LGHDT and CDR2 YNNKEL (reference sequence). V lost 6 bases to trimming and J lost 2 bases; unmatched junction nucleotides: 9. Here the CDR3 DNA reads TGTGCCAGCAGTCACCCGGGACTAGGCCCCTACAATGAGCAGTTCTTC. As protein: CASSHPGLGPYNEQFF.

As DNA, the CDR3 is TGTGCCAGCAGCAGCTCCGGGACAGGTCTTGAAGATACGCAGTATTTT. Its translation is CASSSSGTGLEDTQYF. The V call is TRBV7-3, the J call TRBJ2-3, with TRBD1 identical over 8 bases. Germline CDR1 is SGHTA and CDR2 is FQGTGA. V was clipped by 5 bases and J by 5 bases; unmatched bases: 12. The CDR3 is 16 residues long.

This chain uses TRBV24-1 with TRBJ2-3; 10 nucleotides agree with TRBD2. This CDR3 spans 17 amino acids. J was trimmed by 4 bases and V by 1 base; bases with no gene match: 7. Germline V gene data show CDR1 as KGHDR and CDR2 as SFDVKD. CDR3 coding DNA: TGTGCCACCAGTGATTTCCCCTCTAGCGGGAGCGCAGATACGCAGTATTTT. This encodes CATSDFPSSGSADTQYF.

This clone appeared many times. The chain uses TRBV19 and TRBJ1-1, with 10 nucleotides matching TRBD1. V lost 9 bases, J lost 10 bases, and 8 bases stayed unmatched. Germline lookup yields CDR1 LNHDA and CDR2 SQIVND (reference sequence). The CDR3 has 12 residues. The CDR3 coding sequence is TGTGCCAGCCTGGGACAGGGGAATCGAGCTTTCTTT. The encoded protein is CASLGQGNRAFF.